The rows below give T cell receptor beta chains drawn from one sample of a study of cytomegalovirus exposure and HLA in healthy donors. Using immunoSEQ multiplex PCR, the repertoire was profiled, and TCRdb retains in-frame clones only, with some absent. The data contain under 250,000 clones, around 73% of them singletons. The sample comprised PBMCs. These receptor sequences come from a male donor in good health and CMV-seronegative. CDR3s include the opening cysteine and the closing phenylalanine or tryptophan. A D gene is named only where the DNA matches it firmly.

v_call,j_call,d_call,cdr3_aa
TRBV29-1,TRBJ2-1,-,CSAPIQGDNEQFF
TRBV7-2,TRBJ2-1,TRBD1,CASSLGGQQYNEQFF
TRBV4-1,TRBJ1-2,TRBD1,CASSQDSGQAALGYTF
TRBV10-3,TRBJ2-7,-,CAGRGAVSYEQYF
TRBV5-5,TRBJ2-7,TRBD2,CASSPRLAGSGSSYEQYF
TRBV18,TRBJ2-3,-,CASSPTGLTDTQYF
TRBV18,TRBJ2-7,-,CASSPTQVEQYF
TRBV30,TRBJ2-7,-,CAWSESSYEQYF
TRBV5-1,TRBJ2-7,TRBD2,CASSLGLAGEFYEQYF
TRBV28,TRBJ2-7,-,CASSTQRNRRDEQYF
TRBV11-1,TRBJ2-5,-,CASSFEYQETQYF
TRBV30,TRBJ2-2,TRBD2,CAWTWASGRVYTGELFF
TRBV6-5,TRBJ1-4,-,CASSYAGGTNEKLFF
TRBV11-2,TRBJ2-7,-,CASSLYYPGTYEQYF
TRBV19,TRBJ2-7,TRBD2,CASSIELGGGVYEQYF
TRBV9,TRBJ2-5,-,CASSVASQETQYF
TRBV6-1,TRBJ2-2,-,CASRHQGTGELFF
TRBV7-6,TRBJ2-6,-,CASSPTTHSGANVLTF
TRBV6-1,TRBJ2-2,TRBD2,CASRGLAGGGELFF
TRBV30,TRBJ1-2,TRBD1,CAYHGTVLNLYGYTF
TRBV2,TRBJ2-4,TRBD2,CASSAPIPTREGPIAKNIQYF
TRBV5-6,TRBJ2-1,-,CASSLGAGKSEQFF
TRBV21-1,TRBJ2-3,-,CASTPLAGGSDTQYF
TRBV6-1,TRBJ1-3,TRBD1,CASSDLTGFYGNTIYF
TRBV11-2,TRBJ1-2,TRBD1,CASSPRTGDGYTF
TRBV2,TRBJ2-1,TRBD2,CASTPREGYNEQFF
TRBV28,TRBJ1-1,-,CASSLSGRPNSAFF
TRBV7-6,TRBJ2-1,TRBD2,CASSQSHSSGIGHNEQFF
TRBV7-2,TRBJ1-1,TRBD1,CASSSYGQGNTEAFF
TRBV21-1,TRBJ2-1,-,CASSKLAGKGEQFF
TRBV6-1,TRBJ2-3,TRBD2,CASSEAAGGPDTQYF
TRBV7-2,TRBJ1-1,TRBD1,CASSSGRRGEAFF
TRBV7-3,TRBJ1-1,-,CASSLGGAAEAFF
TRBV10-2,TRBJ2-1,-,CASSDGGPFNEQFF
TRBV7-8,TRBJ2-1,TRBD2,CASRLLAGDPYNEQFF
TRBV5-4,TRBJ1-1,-,CASSPGQNEAFF
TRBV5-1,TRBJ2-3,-,CASSLTSKGSDTQYF
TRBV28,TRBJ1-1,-,CASRFTGNSEAFF
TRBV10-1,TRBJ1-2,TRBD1,CASRRTGGDGHTF
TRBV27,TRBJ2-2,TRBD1,CASSLTGQGTGELFF
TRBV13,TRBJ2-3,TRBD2,CASSPQGPGLSTDTQYF
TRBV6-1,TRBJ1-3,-,CASSEEAGSGNTIYF
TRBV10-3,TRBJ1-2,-,CAISESGDHYGYTF
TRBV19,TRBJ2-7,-,CASSIDGSSYEQYF
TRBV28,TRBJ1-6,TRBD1,CASSPQDRGSSPLHF